Here is one T cell receptor beta chain with its context. This entry is derived from a study of OX40 agonist ivuxolimab in advanced cancers. Overall study context: Three dose-escalation patients had partial responses: one with hepatocellular carcinoma and two with cutaneous melanoma.

The table came from immunoSEQ multiplex PCR; TCRdb's copy has only in-frame clones and leaves some out. The sample records around 79,000 clones, 88% being singletons. The CDR3 sequence is 14 residues long. Between the trimmed V and J ends, which lost 3 bases and 2 bases, there was a span of 8 bases. From germline, CDR1 is SGHAT and CDR2 FQNNGV. The TCR comes from an adult with an advanced solid tumor such as melanoma, head and neck, liver or kidney cancer. Here the sequenced sample was CD4+ or CD8+ T cells sorted from blood, taken in a trial of the OX40 agonist ivuxolimab. The chain has TRBV11-2 and TRBJ1-5, with D possibly TRBD1 on 6 matching bases. CDR3 nucleotide sequence: TGTGCCAGCAGCTTCAACAGGGGCAATCAGCCCCAGCATTTT. It is translated as CASSFNRGNQPQHF.